Each of the 2 T cell receptor beta chains below was sequenced from the same sample in a study of T cells after yellow fever vaccination. In TCRdb, the 5' RACE reads were re-called with MiXCR into one record per CDR3 protein. This sample has about 350,000 distinct CDR3 sequences; 4.1% occur once, and the top ten carry roughly 25%. The sample was PBMCs, taken 5 days after the yellow fever booster vaccination. These receptors originate from a man between 18 and 29 years old who received the YFV17D yellow fever vaccine.

In its sample, this clonotype was seen a few times. This chain joins TRBV29-1 and TRBJ2-3; D possibly corresponds to TRBD2 (6 bases). The V gene lost 0 bases and the J gene lost 0 bases, with 10 bases spanning the gap. CDR3 length: 15 residues. Germline CDR1 is SQVTM and CDR2 is ANQGSEA. The CDR3 DNA sequence: TGCAGCGTTGAAGATGTGGGGGGAAGCACAGATACGCAGTATTTT. The encoded protein is CSVEDVGGSTDTQYF.

The sample holds a few counts of this clonotype. The chain couples TRBV12-3 or TRBV12-4 to TRBJ1-1; D unclear. With 8 bases removed from V and 5 bases from J, the gap between germline ends came to 18 bases. The CDR3 runs 14 residues. DNA of the CDR3: TGTGCCAGCCGAATGACGGACTGGGATACTGAAGCTTTCTTT. This encodes CASRMTDWDTEAFF.